The entry below gives a single T cell receptor beta chain sequence along with its context. The data were obtained in a study of blood T cell repertoires in COVID-19. Study information: COVID-19 samples, acute and convalescent, were from the United States, Italy and Spain. Sources were T cells, B-cell-depleted T cells, or PBMCs; the material itself was cDNA or gDNA.

The study drew participants aged about 18 to 89 years from about two dozen US areas. This CDR3 has 15 residues. Using immunoSEQ multiplex PCR, the repertoire was profiled, and TCRdb retains in-frame clones only, with some absent. The top ten hold approximately 1.8% of the sample, which has 400,000 or so clones, about 89% seen once. The gene calls are TRBV21-1 and TRBJ2-3; the D call TRBD1 from the table was never checked on the DNA. TRBV21-1 is designated a pseudogene. Sequenced material: PBMCs or T cells enriched from blood (not recorded which). This sequence was found in a man in his forties in a cohort exposed to, infected with or recovered from COVID-19 (not recorded which). Written as DNA, the CDR3 is TGTGCCAGCAGCAACCTACAGGGGCCCACAGATACGCAGTATTTT. Amino acids: CASSNLQGPTDTQYF.